This T cell receptor (beta chain) was captured in a study of CD8+ T cells in alopecia areata. Once RNA had been extracted, it was reverse transcribed into cDNA to act as the sequencing template. Profiled with immunoSEQ multiplex PCR; TCRdb holds only in-frame clones, not every one. The repertoire holds about 97,000 clones, with approximately 42% as singletons. V was trimmed by 0 bases and J by 3 bases, leaving 11 bases between them. The CDR3 has 15 amino acids. In germline, CDR1 is LGHNA, CDR2 YNFKEQ. The V call is TRBV4-2, the J call TRBJ1-2; possible D gene TRBD1, 6 bases. Sequences were obtained from CD4+ T cells sorted from blood. The sequence came from a human donor with alopecia areata. The CDR3 spells CASSQELRGDYGYTF. The DNA for the CDR3 is TGTGCCAGCAGCCAAGAGCTAAGGGGGGACTATGGCTACACCTTC.